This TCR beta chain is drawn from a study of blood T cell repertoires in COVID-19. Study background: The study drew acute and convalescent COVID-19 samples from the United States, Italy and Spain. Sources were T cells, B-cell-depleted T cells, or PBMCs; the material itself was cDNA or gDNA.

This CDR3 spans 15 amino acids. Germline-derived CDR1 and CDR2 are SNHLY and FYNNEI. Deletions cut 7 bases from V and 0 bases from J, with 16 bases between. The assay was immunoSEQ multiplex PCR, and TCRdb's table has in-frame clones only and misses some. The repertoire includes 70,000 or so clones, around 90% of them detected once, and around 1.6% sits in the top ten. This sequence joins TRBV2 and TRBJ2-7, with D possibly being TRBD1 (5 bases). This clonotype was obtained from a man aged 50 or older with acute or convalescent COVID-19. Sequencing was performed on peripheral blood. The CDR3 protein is CASTLSSTGSYEQYF. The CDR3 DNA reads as TGTGCCAGCACCCTGAGCTCTACAGGCTCCTACGAGCAGTACTTC.